This is a list of T cell receptor beta chains from one sample in a study of cytotoxic CD8 clonotypes in ibrutinib-treated CLL. Libraries were prepared by immunoSEQ multiplex PCR; TCRdb keeps only in-frame clonotypes and omits some of them. The repertoire holds around 92,000 clones, with roughly four fifths as singletons. This specimen was PBMCs, taken after 24 months of ibrutinib treatment. Receptors were obtained from a human donor with chronic lymphocytic leukemia. The CDR3 runs from the conserved cysteine through the conserved F or W.

V | CDR3
TRBV18 | CASLQTANTEAFF
TRBV6-1 | CASSETTRETQYF
TRBV10-3 | CAIRTQNTEAFF
TRBV19 | CASRTTGGYEQYF
TRBV29-1 | CSVEEGQDRQFF
TRBV28 | CASSPGQGAHQPQHF
TRBV2 | CASSELVRGLKNEQFF
TRBV6-5 | CASRLQGSYGYTF
TRBV6-1 | CASSSGTNNQPQHF
TRBV2 | CASSVDSNQPQHF